Described below is a single TCR beta chain sequence and its context. Its antigen is currently unknown. The sample belongs to a study of blood T cells in healthy people across ages. Study-wide results and limits: The recorded TCR beta diversity per million T cells decreased in a roughly linear manner with age. Both naive CD4+ cell counts and diversity were greater in long-lived donors than in aged donors.

A second roughly 7 to 12 cycle PCR used barcoded and J-beta primers. At least 2.5 million CDR3-containing paired-end reads were obtained per sample. TCRdb reprocessed the 5' RACE reads via MiXCR and lists one record per CDR3 protein. The table lists approximately 1,700,000 distinct CDR3 sequences, about 39% of them singletons. Caucasian, healthy and from Russia, the donors were aged between about 6 and 90. The receptor was isolated from a human donor in good health. Input material: blood.

The CDR3 is CASSFTSVASETQYF. CDR3 sequence (DNA): TGTGCCAGCAGCTTCACTAGTGTGGCTTCGGAGACCCAGTACTTC. J is TRBJ2-5 and V is TRBV7-2; D is perhaps TRBD2 (5 bases). This CDR3 region has 15 residues. The germline V and J ends were trimmed by 3 bases and 5 bases, with 16 bases remaining between them. The germline V gene has CDR1 SGHTA and CDR2 FQGNSA. The variable domain in full, with the rest retrieved from reference TRBV7-2 and TRBJ2-5, is GAGVSQSPSNKVTEKGKDVELRCDPISGHTALYWYRQSLGQGLEFLIYFQGNSAPDKSGLPSDRFSAERTGGSVSTLTIQRTQQEDSAVYLCASSFTSVASETQYFGPGTRLLVL.